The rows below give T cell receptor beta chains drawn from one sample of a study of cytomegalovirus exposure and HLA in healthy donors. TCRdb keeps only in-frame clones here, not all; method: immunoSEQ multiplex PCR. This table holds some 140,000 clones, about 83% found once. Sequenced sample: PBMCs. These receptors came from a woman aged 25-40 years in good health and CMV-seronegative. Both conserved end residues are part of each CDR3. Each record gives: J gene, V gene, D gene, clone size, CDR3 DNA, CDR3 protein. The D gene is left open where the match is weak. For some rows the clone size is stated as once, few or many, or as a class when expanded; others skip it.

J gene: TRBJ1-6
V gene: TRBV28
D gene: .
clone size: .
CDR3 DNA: TGTGCCAGCAGCCCGGCGGGGAGCTCCTATAATTCACCCCTCCACTTT
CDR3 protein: CASSPAGSSYNSPLHF

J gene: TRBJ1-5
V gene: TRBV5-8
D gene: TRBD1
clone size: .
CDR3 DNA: TGTGCCAGCAGCCAACCAAAGAAGACAGGGAACAATCAGCCCCAGCATTTT
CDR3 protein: CASSQPKKTGNNQPQHF

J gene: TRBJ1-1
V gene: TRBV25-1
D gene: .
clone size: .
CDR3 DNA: TGTGCCAGCAGTGACCCACAGGGACGTGGGACTGAAGCTTTCTTT
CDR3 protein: CASSDPQGRGTEAFF

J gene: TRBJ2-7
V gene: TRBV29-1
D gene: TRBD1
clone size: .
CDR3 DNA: TGCAGCCTACATTGGGACAGAGCTTACGAGCAGTACTTC
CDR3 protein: CSLHWDRAYEQYF

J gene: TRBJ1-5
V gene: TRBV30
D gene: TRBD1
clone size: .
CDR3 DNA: TGTGCCTGGAGCGGACAGGCCGGGCAGCCCCAGCATTTT
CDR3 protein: CAWSGQAGQPQHF

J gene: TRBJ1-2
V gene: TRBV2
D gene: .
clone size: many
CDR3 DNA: TGTGCCAGCAGTTCAAGGACAGATATCTATGGCTACACCTTC
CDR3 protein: CASSSRTDIYGYTF

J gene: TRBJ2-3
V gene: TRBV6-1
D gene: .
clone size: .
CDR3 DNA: TGTGCCAGCAGTGGCGGCAGGGGCACAGATACGCAGTATTTT
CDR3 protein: CASSGGRGTDTQYF

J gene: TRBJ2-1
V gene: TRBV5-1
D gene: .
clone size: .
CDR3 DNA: TGCGCCAGCAGCTCCGGGAACCTTAGGGAGCAGTTCTTC
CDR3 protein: CASSSGNLREQFF

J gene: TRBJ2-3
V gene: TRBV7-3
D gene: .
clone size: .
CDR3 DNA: TGTGCCAGCAGCTTAGGCATGAATCCCCCAGATACGCAGTATTTT
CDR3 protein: CASSLGMNPPDTQYF

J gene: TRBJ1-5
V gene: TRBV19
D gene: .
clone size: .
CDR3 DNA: TGTGCCAGTAGCGAGGCTCACGGCCGACGTGGTAATAGCAATCAGCCCCAGCATTTT
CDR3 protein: CASSEAHGRRGNSNQPQHF

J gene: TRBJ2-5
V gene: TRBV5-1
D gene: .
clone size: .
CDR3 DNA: TGCGCCAGCAGCTTACAGTTACAAGAGACCCAGTACTTC
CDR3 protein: CASSLQLQETQYF

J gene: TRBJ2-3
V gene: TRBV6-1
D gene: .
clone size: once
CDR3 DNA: TGTGCCAGCAGTGGCGGTGGAGTCGCGCAGTATTTT
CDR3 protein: CASSGGGVAQYF

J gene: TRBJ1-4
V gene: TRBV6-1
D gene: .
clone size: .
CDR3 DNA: TGTGCCAGCAGCCGACAGGTGGTAAATGAAAAACTGTTTTTT
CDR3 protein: CASSRQVVNEKLFF

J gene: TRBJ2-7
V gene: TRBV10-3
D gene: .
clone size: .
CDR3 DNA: TGTGCCATCAGTGAGTGGGGCGCCTACGAGCAGTACTTC
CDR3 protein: CAISEWGAYEQYF

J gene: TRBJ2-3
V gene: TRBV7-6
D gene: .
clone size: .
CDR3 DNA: TGTGCCAGCAGCTTAAGTGGCGGGGGCCGGGCGCGGGATACGCAGTATTTT
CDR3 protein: CASSLSGGGRARDTQYF

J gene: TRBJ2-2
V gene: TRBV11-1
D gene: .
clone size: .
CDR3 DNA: TGTGCCAGCAGCTCGGGTGGCAGATCGAACACCGGGGAGCTGTTTTTT
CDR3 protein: CASSSGGRSNTGELFF

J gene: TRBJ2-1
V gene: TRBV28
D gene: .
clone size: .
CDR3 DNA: TGTGCCAGCAGACTACAGGATTCCTACAATGAGCAGTTCTTC
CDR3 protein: CASRLQDSYNEQFF

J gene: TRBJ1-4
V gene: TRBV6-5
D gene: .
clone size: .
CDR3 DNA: TGTGCCAGCAGTTACGGCGGGGGGGGAGGGGAAAAACTGTTTTTT
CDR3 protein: CASSYGGGGGEKLFF

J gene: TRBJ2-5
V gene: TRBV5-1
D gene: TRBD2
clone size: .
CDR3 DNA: TGCGCCAGCATCCGAGATAGCGGGGGGGCCCAAGAGACCCAGTACTTC
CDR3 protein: CASIRDSGGAQETQYF

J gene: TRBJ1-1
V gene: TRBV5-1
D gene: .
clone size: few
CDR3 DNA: TGCGCCTCGTCTTGGGGGGGCGACACTGAAGCTTTCTTT
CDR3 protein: CASSWGGDTEAFF

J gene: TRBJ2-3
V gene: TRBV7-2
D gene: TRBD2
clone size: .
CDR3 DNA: TGTGCCAGCAGCCGGGGTGGCGGGGGGGAGTCAGATACGCAGTATTTT
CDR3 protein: CASSRGGGGESDTQYF

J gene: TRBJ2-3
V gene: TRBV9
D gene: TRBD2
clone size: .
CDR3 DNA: TGTGCCAGCAGCGTAGTAACTAGCGGGTCAACTACAGATACGCAGTATTTT
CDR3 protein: CASSVVTSGSTTDTQYF